The T cell receptor beta chain under discussion was sequenced for a study of Graves' ophthalmopathy and Graves' hyperthyroidism. Points from the study as a whole: Most thyroid-expanded clonotypes exceeding 0.001 frequency were also found in blood. Built on 13 signatures, a model told ophthalmopathy apart from stable hyperthyroidism with almost 90% sensitivity and 70% to 82% specificity.

RNA transcripts yielded amplified TCR beta CDR3 regions. HTBI-primed RT-PCR formed the first round, and a multiplex PCR formed the second. TCRdb reanalysed the multiplex PCR reads using MiXCR and keeps one entry per CDR3 protein. The sample has about 220,000 distinct CDR3 sequences; under 25% are singletons. This clonotype has at least ten counts. What it binds is unknown. Trimming removed 7 bases at V and 8 bases at J, with 11 bases between. Germline assignment: CDR1 LNHDA and CDR2 SQIVND (reference sequence). CDR3 length equals 11 residues. This TCR was sampled from a woman aged 45-65 years with Graves' ophthalmopathy. Sequences were obtained from peripheral blood. The chain employs TRBV19 and TRBJ1-1; D gene unclear. This CDR3 reads CASKRAGEAFF. The CDR3 nucleotides are TGTGCCAGTAAAAGGGCAGGCGAAGCTTTCTTT.